The following is a T cell receptor (beta chain) sequence with its context. Survey-level immunoSEQ sequencing profiled the TCR beta repertoire. The repertoire was sequenced with immunoSEQ multiplex PCR; TCRdb's copy has only in-frame clones and lacks some. This sample has tens of thousands of clones; roughly 95% occur once, and the top ten carry under 4.5%. Germline V gene sequence: CDR1 MRHNA, CDR2 SNTAGT. Trimming left V 3 bases short and J 2 bases short, with 11 bases between. This CDR3 contains 15 residues. The sequenced sample was PBMCs. The chain has TRBV6-4 and TRBJ2-1; possible D gene TRBD1, 5 bases. This receptor was identified in a middle-aged man with rheumatoid arthritis. This CDR3 reads CASSETAAAYNEQFF. As DNA, the CDR3 is TGTGCCAGCAGTGAGACAGCTGCGGCCTACAATGAGCAGTTCTTC.